Included here is one TCR beta chain sequence, with context. Its specificity is not known. Library preparation for TCR beta used quantitative 5'-RACE with molecular barcodes. TCRdb itself ran the 5' RACE reads through MiXCR, one entry per CDR3 protein. The sample has roughly 30,000 distinct CDR3 sequences; 13% to 15% are singletons. This entry belongs to a study of CD8 T cells in ankylosing spondylitis. Broader study findings: Relatively scarce in peripheral blood, disease-linked clones were CD8+. Seemingly distinctive of ankylosing spondylitis blood was a TCR beta motif formed by eight highly homologous variants. Earlier literature documents some of the motif variants in reactive arthritis synovial fluid and blood.

Germline assignment: CDR1 MDHEN and CDR2 SYDVKM. Trimming cost V 7 bases and J 0 bases; bases outside gene matches: 6. CDR3 length equals 15 residues. This receptor was identified in a male donor with ankylosing spondylitis or in good health (not recorded which). This chain joins TRBV28 and TRBJ2-3; 8 nucleotides align to TRBD2. Source material: blood. CDR3 loop: CASINSGESTDTQYF. CDR3 DNA: TGTGCCAGCATTAATAGCGGGGAAAGCACAGATACGCAGTATTTT.